This TCR beta chain derives from a study of blood T cells in healthy people across ages. Study findings and constraints: Naive CD4+ cells and diversity were both higher in long-lived donors than in aged donors.

Sample-barcoded 5' priming and a J-beta primer mix drove a second PCR of roughly 7 to 11 cycles. Every cDNA was tagged by a template-switch adaptor with 12 random nucleotides. All samples yielded 2.5 million or more CDR3-containing paired-end reads. From the 5' RACE reads, TCRdb called clonotypes with MiXCR, one entry per CDR3 protein. The sample has about 1.4 million distinct CDR3 sequences; approximately 59% are singletons. The sample holds a few counts of this clonotype. The antigen remains unidentified. J lost 4 bases, V lost 3 bases, and 7 bases had no gene match. The CDR3 sequence is 14 residues long. Looked up from germline, CDR1 is DFQATT and CDR2 is SNEGSKA (reference sequence). It was ten milliliters of peripheral blood that were drawn from each donor.

The clonotype was recovered from a man between 18 and 29 years old in good health. The chain joins TRBV20-1 to TRBJ2-3, with 7 positions matching TRBD2. The sequenced sample was blood. The CDR3 sequence is CSASDGRGADTQYF. The CDR3 bases are TGCAGTGCTAGTGATGGGAGGGGAGCAGATACGCAGTATTTT.